The 32 T cell receptor beta chains below all came from one sample that was sequenced in a study of blood T cell repertoires in COVID-19. Data came from immunoSEQ multiplex PCR; TCRdb stores just in-frame clones and leaves some out. Of tens of thousands of clones listed, approximately 80% were seen once; the top ten hold under 55%. Sequencing used peripheral blood. The receptor set was obtained from a woman older than 75 with acute or convalescent COVID-19.

The chain has TRBV6-5 and TRBJ2-3; D unclear. V dropped 2 bases and J dropped 1 base, with 13 bases sitting between them. CDR3 length equals 16 residues. The germline gives CDR1 MNHEY, CDR2 SVGAGI. Here the CDR3 DNA reads TGTGCCAGCAGTTACCCCGGTGGTAAGCGCACAGATACGCAGTATTTT. Protein sequence: CASSYPGGKRTDTQYF.

The rearrangement joins TRBV5-1 to TRBJ2-2, with 9 bases identical to TRBD1. Germline V lookup: CDR1 SGHRS, CDR2 YFSETQ. The CDR3 sequence is 15 residues long. V was clipped by 4 bases and J by 3 bases; unmatched bases: 4. In nucleotides, the CDR3 is TGCGCCAGCAGCCTGAGGACAGGGGACACCGGGGAGCTGTTTTTT. It specifies CASSLRTGDTGELFF. The whole variable domain, filled in from reference TRBV5-1 and TRBJ2-2, reads KAGVTQTPRYLIKTRGQQVTLSCSPISGHRSVSWYQQTPGQGLQFLFEYFSETQRNKGNFPGRFSGRQFSNSRSEMNVSTLELGDSALYLCASSLRTGDTGELFFGEGSRLTVL.

The chain links TRBV5-1 to TRBJ2-5, with D possibly being TRBD1 (5 bases). V gave up 4 bases and J gave up 2 bases, with 15 bases separating them. The CDR3 runs 15 residues. Germline CDR1 is SGHRS and CDR2 is YFSETQ. The CDR3 here is CASSPDTEDQETQYF. The CDR3 DNA reads as TGCGCCAGCAGCCCGGACACAGAGGATCAAGAGACCCAGTACTTC.

The chain links TRBV19 to TRBJ1-5, with TRBD1 matching 9 bases. Per germline, CDR1 LNHDA and CDR2 SQIVND (reference sequence). The CDR3 is made up of 15 amino acids. V was pared by 7 bases and J by 2 bases, with 6 bases of the junction left unmatched. The CDR3 loop reads CASTGTGFGNQPQHF. CDR3 sequence (DNA): TGTGCCAGTACCGGGACAGGGTTTGGCAATCAGCCCCAGCATTTT.

The chain carries TRBV4-1 and TRBJ2-7, with 7 bases lining up with TRBD2. The germline V gene has CDR1 MGHRA and CDR2 YSYEKL. The CDR3 loop spans 14 amino acids. Trimming removed 1 base from V and 0 bases from J; junction bases left unmatched: 0. CDR3 sequence (DNA): TGCGCCAGCAGCCAAGTAGCGGGCTCCTACGAGCAGTACTTC. Amino acid sequence: CASSQVAGSYEQYF.

The rearrangement uses TRBV7-9 and TRBJ1-3; 7 bases map to TRBD1. CDR1 is SEHNR and CDR2 is FQNEAQ in the germline V gene (reference sequence). Unmatched junction bases numbered 13, after V lost 5 bases and J lost 0 bases. This CDR3 has 18 residues. In DNA form, the CDR3 reads TGTGCCAGCAGCCCCGGGACAGCCCGCCATTTCTCTGGAAACACCATATATTTT. It translates to CASSPGTARHFSGNTIYF.

The V gene is TRBV19, the J gene TRBJ2-1; 8 bases fit TRBD1. V dropped 3 bases and J dropped 4; count of bases not matched to a gene: 8. The germline V gene has CDR1 LNHDA and CDR2 SQIVND (reference sequence). This CDR3 has 16 amino acids. The CDR3 loop reads CASSIPQGAGYNEQFF. CDR3 nucleotides: TGTGCCAGTAGTATCCCTCAGGGGGCGGGTTACAATGAGCAGTTCTTC.

The gene calls are TRBV3-1 (or the pseudogene TRBV3-2) and TRBJ1-5; 7 bases are a match to TRBD1. CDR3 length equals 14 residues. V lost 4 bases and J lost 6; bases outside the gene matches: 6. Germline V gives CDR1 LGHDT, CDR2 YNNKEL (reference sequence). This CDR3 is CASSLRQGVQPQHF. CDR3 DNA: TGTGCCAGCAGCCTAAGACAGGGTGTTCAGCCCCAGCATTTT.

This sequence joins TRBV9 and TRBJ1-4; D is uncertain. This CDR3 region has 15 residues. Looked up from germline, CDR1 is SGDLS and CDR2 is YYNGEE. Trimming stripped 0 bases from V and 0 bases from J, with 6 bases between. The CDR3 sequence: CASSVGDATNEKLFF. CDR3 bases: TGTGCCAGCAGCGTAGGAGATGCAACTAATGAAAAACTGTTTTTT.

This chain joins TRBV5-1 and TRBJ2-1; TRBD1 matches 12 bases. CDR1 and CDR2 (germline): SGHRS, YFSETQ. The CDR3 length is 15 residues. The V gene end was trimmed by 4 bases and the J gene end by 6 bases; junction bases not matched to a gene: 5. The chain's CDR3 is CASSPSGQGANEQFF. CDR3 DNA: TGCGCCAGCAGCCCCTCGGGACAGGGGGCCAATGAGCAGTTCTTC.

J is TRBJ2-5 and V is TRBV5-6; D uncertain. Germline values: CDR1 SGHDT, CDR2 YYEEEE. The germline V and J ends were trimmed by 0 bases and 4 bases, with 16 bases remaining between them. The CDR3 sequence is 16 residues long. CDR3 amino acids: CASSLAVLEGGETQYF. The DNA of the CDR3 is TGTGCCAGCAGCTTGGCTGTTCTAGAAGGCGGAGAGACCCAGTACTTC.

V and J are TRBV5-1 and TRBJ2-1, with D perhaps TRBD2 (6 bases). CDR1 SGHRS and CDR2 YFSETQ come from the germline V gene. The V end lost 0 bases, the J end lost 0 bases, and 10 bases lay between the germline ends. This CDR3 is built from 16 residues. The CDR3 spells CASSLVGGISYNEQFF. The DNA of the CDR3 is TGCGCCAGCAGCTTGGTTGGGGGGATCTCCTACAATGAGCAGTTCTTC. Together with reference TRBV5-1 and TRBJ2-1, the CDR3 gives the full variable domain: KAGVTQTPRYLIKTRGQQVTLSCSPISGHRSVSWYQQTPGQGLQFLFEYFSETQRNKGNFPGRFSGRQFSNSRSEMNVSTLELGDSALYLCASSLVGGISYNEQFFGPGTRLTVL.

The chain's CDR3 is CASQQHTGSNSPLHF. The CDR3 DNA follows: TGTGCCAGCCAGCAACATACAGGGTCGAATTCACCCCTCCACTTT. This chain uses TRBV3-1 (or the pseudogene TRBV3-2) with TRBJ1-6, with TRBD1 as a possible D gene (6 bases). V was pared by 8 bases and J by 7 bases, with 18 bases between. Per germline, CDR1 LGHDT and CDR2 YNNKEL (reference sequence). The CDR3 consists of 15 residues.

The V and J genes are TRBV27 and TRBJ2-1, with 7 bases aligning to TRBD2. The CDR3 sequence is 12 residues long. Germline V CDR1 and CDR2: MNHEY, SMNVEV (reference sequence). The junction had 7 bases not matched to a gene; V was cut back by 7 bases and J by 10 bases. CDR3 coding DNA: TGTGCCAGCAACCCCTGGGGAGGGGAGCAGTTCTTC. The encoded protein is CASNPWGGEQFF.

This chain joins TRBV6-5 and TRBJ1-2; TRBD1 agrees at 7 bases. With 2 bases clipped from V and 7 bases from J, the junction kept 4 bases outside the gene matches. The CDR3 extends over 13 amino acids. The germline V gene encodes CDR1 MNHEY and CDR2 SVGAGI. CDR3 sequence (DNA): TGTGCCAGCAGTTACAGGGGGCGTGTTGGCTACACCTTC. This encodes CASSYRGRVGYTF.

V and J are TRBV29-1 and TRBJ1-1; D is ambiguous. The CDR3 covers 11 residues. Germline CDR1 reads SQVTM; CDR2 reads ANQGSEA. Trimming took 6 bases from V and 1 from J, leaving 6 bases between them. CDR3 protein: CSVTENTEAFF. The CDR3 region has the DNA TGCAGCGTAACAGAGAACACTGAAGCTTTCTTT.

The chain has TRBV9 and TRBJ1-5, with D tentatively TRBD1 (5 bases). CDR1 SGDLS and CDR2 YYNGEE come from the germline V gene. V dropped 8 bases and J dropped 0 bases, with 12 bases sitting between them. The length of the CDR3 is 14 residues. DNA for the CDR3: TGTGCCAGGCCGGGGGACGATAGCAATCAGCCCCAGCATTTT. This encodes CARPGDDSNQPQHF.

This chain connects TRBV11-1 to TRBJ2-7; no clear D gene. Germline CDR1 reads SGHAT; CDR2 reads FQDESV (reference sequence). CDR3 size: 15 residues. The V end lost 1 base, the J end lost 0 bases, and 10 bases lay between the germline ends. In nucleotides, the CDR3 is TGTGCCAGCAGCTTAGTGGGCAGCTACTCCTACGAGCAGTACTTC. Protein product: CASSLVGSYSYEQYF.

The chain recombines TRBV30 with TRBJ2-2; D not certain. Trimming stripped 3 bases from V and 2 bases from J, with 10 bases between. The CDR3 covers 14 residues. Germline-derived CDR1 and CDR2 are GTSNPN and SVGIG (reference sequence). This chain's CDR3 is CAWSRVLNTGELFF. The CDR3 coding sequence is TGTGCCTGGAGCCGTGTCCTTAACACCGGGGAGCTGTTTTTT.

The chain joins TRBV29-1 to TRBJ2-3; 14 bases agree with TRBD2. Germline assignment: CDR1 SQVTM and CDR2 ANQGSEA. V trimming: 5 bases; J trimming: 4 bases; junction bases outside the gene matches: 5. This CDR3 contains 15 residues. The CDR3 nucleotides are TGCAGCGTTTCGACTAGCGGGAGGGCGGCAGATACGCAGTATTTT. Amino acid sequence: CSVSTSGRAADTQYF.

The chain carries TRBV28 and TRBJ2-1, with D unclear. The ends were cut back, 3 bases at V and 5 bases at J, with 8 bases in the middle. CDR1 is MDHEN, CDR2 SYDVKM, per germline. The CDR3 sequence is 13 residues long. In DNA form, the CDR3 reads TGTGCCAGCAGTTTCCAGATCGACAATGAGCAGTTCTTC. Its translation is CASSFQIDNEQFF.

This clone was observed once. The rearrangement joins TRBV7-8 to TRBJ1-5; D is unresolved. Trimming removed 5 bases from V and 5 bases from J, with 10 bases in between. Per germline, CDR1 SGHVS and CDR2 FQNEAQ. This CDR3 is built from 13 residues. CDR3 residues: CASSRWSDQPQHF. The CDR3 nucleotides read TGTGCCAGCAGCCGTTGGAGTGATCAGCCCCAGCATTTT.

The gene calls are TRBV19 and TRBJ1-1; D perhaps matches TRBD1 (5 bases). The CDR3 covers 13 residues. Germline V gene sequence: CDR1 LNHDA, CDR2 SQIVND (reference sequence). The germline V and J ends were trimmed by 6 bases and 3 bases, with 11 bases remaining between them. The CDR3 is CASSQKGDTEAFF. CDR3 sequence (DNA): TGTGCCAGTAGCCAAAAAGGGGACACTGAAGCTTTCTTT.

The CDR3 nucleotides read TGTGCCAGCAGTTCCCAGCGGGAGAAGTCAGATACGCAGTATTTT. This gives the protein CASSSQREKSDTQYF. The chain employs TRBV6-5 and TRBJ2-3; TRBD2 matches at 8 bases. The V segment lost 4 bases and the J segment 4 bases; nucleotides outside the gene matches: 7. There are 15 residues in the CDR3. CDR1 and CDR2 from the germline V gene are MNHEY and SVGAGI.

The chain recombines TRBV28 with TRBJ1-5; D is possibly TRBD1 (5 bases). Germline V gene sequence: CDR1 MDHEN, CDR2 SYDVKM. The germline V and J ends were trimmed by 2 bases and 6 bases, with 8 bases remaining between them. This CDR3 has 13 amino acids. The CDR3 bases are TGTGCCAGCAGTTTACAGGGTGGTCAGCCCCAGCATTTT. It yields the protein CASSLQGGQPQHF.

This chain joins TRBV7-9 and TRBJ2-7; TRBD1 matches at 7 bases. With V trimmed by 3 bases and J by 3 bases, 2 bases remained unmatched. The length of the CDR3 is 13 residues. Germline loops: CDR1 SEHNR, CDR2 FQNEAQ (reference sequence). Written as DNA, the CDR3 is TGTGCCAGCAGCTTCAGACAGGGCTACGAGCAGTACTTC. The encoded protein is CASSFRQGYEQYF. Using reference TRBV7-9 and TRBJ2-7 for the parts outside the CDR3, the full variable domain is DTGVSQNPRHKITKRGQNVTFRCDPISEHNRLYWYRQTLGQGPEFLTYFQNEAQLEKSRLLSDRFSAERPKGSFSTLEIQRTEQGDSAMYLCASSFRQGYEQYFGPGTRLTVT.

V is TRBV6-5 and J is TRBJ2-7; D may be TRBD1 (7 bases). Trimming pared 6 bases from V and 2 bases from J, leaving 14 bases between. Germline CDR1 reads MNHEY; CDR2 reads SVGAGI. CDR3 length: 14 amino acids. CDR3: CASRKEGAAYEQYF. The DNA of the CDR3 is TGTGCCAGCAGAAAGGAGGGGGCGGCCTACGAGCAGTACTTC.

This clone occurred once. This chain joins TRBV7-2 and TRBJ2-2, with 7 bases fitting TRBD2. CDR3 length: 16 amino acids. Germline CDR1 SGHTA, CDR2 FQGNSA. V lost 4 bases and J lost 0; bases outside the gene matches: 5. The CDR3 bases are TGTGCCAGCAGCTCCCACGGGGGGACGAACACCGGGGAGCTGTTTTTT. Protein: CASSSHGGTNTGELFF.

J is TRBJ1-1 and V is TRBV6-2 or TRBV6-3; D gene uncertain. Germline lookup yields CDR1 MNHEY and CDR2 SVGEGT. This CDR3 region has 14 residues. V shed 5 bases and J shed 2 bases, with 12 bases lying between them. The CDR3 sequence is CASSGLLGNTEAFF. Here the CDR3 DNA reads TGTGCCAGCAGTGGACTTCTAGGTAACACTGAAGCTTTCTTT.

The chain employs TRBV5-5 and TRBJ1-1; TRBD1 might be the D (5 bases). CDR1 is SGHKS and CDR2 is YYEKEE in the germline V gene (reference sequence). This CDR3 has 16 residues. Trimming removed 3 bases from V and 4 bases from J, with 19 bases in between. The CDR3 loop reads CASSSQATLLSTEAFF. The CDR3 DNA is TGTGCCAGCAGCTCACAGGCTACCTTACTGAGCACTGAAGCTTTCTTT.

The chain employs TRBV5-1 and TRBJ1-6, with 10 bases matching TRBD1. J gave up 8 bases and V 3 bases, and 8 bases lay outside the gene matches. The CDR3 contains 16 residues. Germline V CDR1 and CDR2: SGHRS, YFSETQ. CDR3 bases: TGCGCCAGCAGCTGGGAGACAGGGGGCATCGATTCACCCCTCCACTTT. The encoded protein is CASSWETGGIDSPLHF. The variable domain in full, completed from reference TRBV5-1 and TRBJ1-6, reads KAGVTQTPRYLIKTRGQQVTLSCSPISGHRSVSWYQQTPGQGLQFLFEYFSETQRNKGNFPGRFSGRQFSNSRSEMNVSTLELGDSALYLCASSWETGGIDSPLHFGNGTRLTVT.

The CDR3 reads CASSPSYPGELFF. DNA for the CDR3: TGTGCCAGCAGTCCGTCTTATCCCGGGGAGCTGTTTTTT. This rearrangement joins TRBV28 to TRBJ2-2; D gene ambiguous. Germline values: CDR1 MDHEN, CDR2 SYDVKM. This CDR3 region has 13 residues. Trimming left V 5 bases short and J 6 bases short, with 10 bases between.